Following are 17 T cell receptor beta chains from one sample sequenced in a study of blood T cell repertoires in COVID-19. Method: immunoSEQ multiplex PCR; TCRdb's copy keeps in-frame clones and lacks some. The sample lists about 230,000 clones, 85% to 90% occurring once. Sequencing used peripheral blood. The receptors shown here come from a man aged 45-60 years with COVID-19, enrolled during active disease.

V and J are TRBV27 and TRBJ2-7, with TRBD1 matching over 8 bases. Per germline, CDR1 MNHEY and CDR2 SMNVEV (reference sequence). Trimming cost V 7 bases and J 2 bases; bases outside gene matches: 7. The length of the CDR3 is 14 residues. This CDR3 reads CASKRTGWPYEQYF. The CDR3 DNA reads as TGTGCCAGCAAAAGGACAGGGTGGCCCTACGAGCAGTACTTC.

This clone came up a few times. This chain uses TRBV9 with TRBJ2-7, with 14 bases lining up with TRBD2. V shed 0 bases and J 6 bases; nucleotides not matched to a gene: 5. Germline CDR1 SGDLS, CDR2 YYNGEE. The CDR3 totals 16 residues. The CDR3 coding sequence is TGTGCCAGCAGCGTAGGACTAGCGGGGGGGCCTAGCGAGCAGTACTTC. It yields the protein CASSVGLAGGPSEQYF.

The chain links TRBV21-1 to TRBJ2-7; the D segment call TRBD1 is taken from the table without a DNA check. TRBV21-1 is described as a pseudogene. The CDR3 sequence is 18 residues long. This CDR3 reads CASSKARGTGEAIGEQYF. CDR3 DNA sequence: TGTGCCAGCAGCAAAGCGCGGGGGACAGGGGAGGCGATCGGCGAGCAGTACTTC.

The chain couples TRBV7-6 to TRBJ2-3; D is undetermined. CDR3 length equals 13 residues. The V end was cut by 5 bases, the J end by 2 bases, with 8 bases between. Germline V lookup: CDR1 SGHVS, CDR2 FNYEAQ. The CDR3 DNA reads TGTGCCAGCAGCCCTCCGTTCACAGATACGCAGTATTTT. This gives the protein CASSPPFTDTQYF. The whole variable domain, remainder taken from reference TRBV7-6 and TRBJ2-3, is GAGVSQSPRYKVTKRGQDVALRCDPISGHVSLYWYRQALGQGPEFLTYFNYEAQQDKSGLPNDRFSAERPEGSISTLTIQRTEQRDSAMYRCASSPPFTDTQYFGPGTRLTVL.

This clone was counted only a few times. This chain joins TRBV19 and TRBJ2-7; 11 bases line up with TRBD1. The CDR3 is 15 residues long. Germline loops: CDR1 LNHDA, CDR2 SQIVND (reference sequence). V was clipped by 5 bases and J by 3 bases; unmatched bases: 6. The CDR3 spells CASSPRTGGGYEQYF. CDR3 coding DNA: TGTGCCAGTAGTCCCCGGACAGGGGGCGGCTACGAGCAGTACTTC.

The rearrangement uses TRBV7-8 and TRBJ2-4; maybe TRBD1 (6 bases). Germline CDR1 is SGHVS and CDR2 is FQNEAQ. V shed 5 bases and J shed 6 bases, with 14 bases lying between them. CDR3 length: 14 residues. CDR3 bases: TGTGCCAGCAGCAGCCCGACGGACAGAAACATTCAGTACTTC. Protein: CASSSPTDRNIQYF.

The chain employs TRBV2 and TRBJ2-2; 7 nucleotides agree with TRBD1. This CDR3 spans 14 amino acids. The trim removed 7 bases at V and 1 base at J, leaving 3 bases unmatched. In germline, CDR1 is SNHLY, CDR2 FYNNEI. The CDR3 region is CASKRTGNTGELFF. In DNA, the CDR3 is TGTGCCAGCAAAAGGACAGGGAACACCGGGGAGCTGTTTTTT.

The V gene is TRBV10-3, the J gene TRBJ1-3; D unclear. CDR3 length equals 14 residues. The germline CDR1 and CDR2 sequences are ENHRY and SYGVKD. Trimming took 6 bases from V and 1 from J, leaving 10 bases between them. The CDR3 protein is CAISVTESGNTIYF. Written as DNA, the CDR3 is TGTGCCATCAGCGTTACAGAATCTGGAAACACCATATATTTT.

This clone was recorded only once. The chain couples TRBV6-2 or TRBV6-3 to TRBJ1-1; the match to TRBD1 covers 9 bases. V was clipped by 0 bases and J by 3 bases; unmatched bases: 8. Germline loops: CDR1 MNHEY, CDR2 SVGEGT. The CDR3 consists of 17 residues. The CDR3 DNA follows: TGTGCCAGCAGTTACTCGTTGGGGACAGGGAGCTACACTGAAGCTTTCTTT. Amino acid sequence: CASSYSLGTGSYTEAFF.

The chain recombines TRBV11-3 with TRBJ2-3; the match to TRBD2 covers 11 bases. Per the germline V gene, CDR1 is SGHNT and CDR2 is YENEEA. J gave up 0 bases and V 1 base, and 0 bases lay outside the gene matches. This CDR3 is built from 16 residues. For the CDR3, the DNA is TGTGCCAGCAGCTTAGGACTAGCGGGGAGCACAGATACGCAGTATTTT. Its protein product is CASSLGLAGSTDTQYF.

V gene TRBV6-6 combines with J gene TRBJ1-5; no definite D call. The CDR3 is 14 amino acids. Germline V gene data show CDR1 as MNHNY and CDR2 as SVGAGI (reference sequence). The ends were cut back, 8 bases at V and 0 bases at J, with 11 bases in the middle. The CDR3 nucleotides read TGTGCCAGCTGTAGCAGCGATAGCAATCAGCCCCAGCATTTT. This codes for CASCSSDSNQPQHF.

V gene TRBV7-9 combines with J gene TRBJ2-1, with D possibly being TRBD2 (5 bases). The V gene lost 4 bases and the J gene lost 9 bases, with 16 bases spanning the gap. Germline loops: CDR1 SEHNR, CDR2 FQNEAQ (reference sequence). CDR3 length: 14 amino acids. The CDR3 loop reads CASSSVLVVVEQFF. DNA of the CDR3: TGTGCCAGCAGCTCGGTACTAGTGGTTGTTGAGCAGTTCTTC.

This chain uses TRBV9 with TRBJ2-7; D call uncertain. Per germline, CDR1 SGDLS and CDR2 YYNGEE. V gave up 0 bases and J gave up 2 bases, with 9 bases separating them. This CDR3 spans 14 amino acids. CDR3 region: CASSVAPQAYEQYF. The CDR3 nucleotides read TGTGCCAGCAGCGTAGCTCCGCAGGCCTACGAGCAGTACTTC.

V is TRBV5-1 and J is TRBJ2-5; 7 bases are shared with TRBD1. This CDR3 comprises 15 residues. J was trimmed by 1 base and V by 1 base; bases with no gene match: 4. Germline CDR1 and CDR2: SGHRS and YFSETQ. This chain's CDR3 is CASSLTGETQETQYF. CDR3 bases: TGCGCCAGCAGCTTGACAGGGGAGACCCAAGAGACCCAGTACTTC.

In this sample, this clone turned up a few times. This chain uses TRBV9 with TRBJ1-5; TRBD1 agrees at 9 bases. J lost 2 bases, V lost 4 bases, and 4 bases had no gene match. CDR3 length equals 15 residues. Germline V gene sequence: CDR1 SGDLS, CDR2 YYNGEE. The CDR3 loop reads CASSRTGDGNQPQHF. The CDR3 coding sequence is TGTGCCAGCAGCCGGACAGGGGATGGCAATCAGCCCCAGCATTTT.

The rearrangement uses TRBV7-2 and TRBJ2-1; the D gene is possibly TRBD1 (6 bases). Trimming cost V 7 bases and J 0 bases, with 7 bases left between them. The CDR3 has 13 residues. Looked up from germline, CDR1 is SGHTA and CDR2 is FQGNSA. The CDR3 loop is CASTDSSYNEQFF. For the CDR3, the DNA is TGTGCCAGCACGGACAGCTCCTACAATGAGCAGTTCTTC. Together with reference TRBV7-2 and TRBJ2-1, the CDR3 gives the full variable domain: GAGVSQSPSNKVTEKGKDVELRCDPISGHTALYWYRQSLGQGLEFLIYFQGNSAPDKSGLPSDRFSAERTGGSVSTLTIQRTQQEDSAVYLCASTDSSYNEQFFGPGTRLTVL.

Only a few counts were recorded for this clone. The chain has TRBV5-4 and TRBJ1-6; TRBD1 matches at 7 bases. The length of the CDR3 is 16 residues. Trimming removed 0 bases from V and 10 bases from J; junction bases left unmatched: 10. Germline CDR1 SGHNT, CDR2 YYREEE (reference sequence). The CDR3 loop is CASSLGGAGGTSPLHF. CDR3 sequence (DNA): TGTGCCAGCAGCTTGGGGGGGGCAGGGGGAACCTCACCCCTCCACTTT.